These 27 T cell receptor beta chains came from one sample sequenced in a study of blood T cell repertoires in COVID-19. Sequenced by immunoSEQ multiplex PCR; TCRdb stores in-frame clones only, minus some. Seen here are approximately 150,000 clones, more than 75% observed once, and the top ten hold roughly 2%. Specimen: peripheral blood. These receptors all stem from a man in his forties or fifties who had recovered from COVID-19.

The gene calls are TRBV4-3 and TRBJ1-1; 10 nucleotides agree with TRBD1. V lost 7 bases and J lost 1; bases outside the gene matches: 3. The CDR3 runs 14 residues. From germline, CDR1 is LGHNA and CDR2 YSLEER. The CDR3 loop is CASTRTGGNTEAFF. As DNA, the CDR3 is TGCGCCAGCACACGGACAGGGGGGAACACTGAAGCTTTCTTT.

CDR3 nucleotide sequence: TGTGCCAGCAGCTCGGACAGTGAGACCCAGTACTTC. This encodes CASSSDSETQYF. V and J are TRBV5-4 and TRBJ2-5; D might be TRBD1 (6 bases). Trimming pared 3 bases from V and 5 bases from J, leaving 8 bases between. The CDR3 length is 12 residues. Germline V lookup: CDR1 SGHNT, CDR2 YYREEE (reference sequence).

V is TRBV18 and J is TRBJ1-4; possibly TRBD1 for D (5 bases). V lost 5 bases to trimming and J lost 0 bases, with 10 bases between them. The V gene's germline CDR1 is KGHSH and CDR2 LQKENI. There are 15 residues in the CDR3. The CDR3, as DNA: TGTGCCAGCTCATCGGACATTGCAACTAATGAAAAACTGTTTTTT. Amino acid sequence: CASSSDIATNEKLFF.

In this sample, this clone turned up once. The chain uses TRBV18 and TRBJ2-7; TRBD1 is a possible D gene (5 bases). The CDR3 is made up of 14 amino acids. CDR1 KGHSH and CDR2 LQKENI come from the germline V gene. The V and J ends lost 1 base and 6 bases respectively, with 13 bases between them. In DNA, the CDR3 is TGTGCCAGCTCACCACAGAGACAGACATCCGAGCAGTACTTC. It translates to CASSPQRQTSEQYF. Together with reference TRBV18 and TRBJ2-7, the CDR3 gives the full variable domain: NAGVMQNPRHLVRRRGQEARLRCSPMKGHSHVYWYRQLPEEGLKFMVYLQKENIIDESGMPKERFSAEFPKEGPSILRIQQVVRGDSAAYFCASSPQRQTSEQYFGPGTRLTVT.

Concerning this clone: Other DNA sequences in this sample translate to the same CDR3. The gene calls are TRBV5-4 and TRBJ2-3; no reliable D call. Germline V gene data show CDR1 as SGHNT and CDR2 as YYREEE (reference sequence). V lost 1 base and J 3 bases, leaving 9 bases between the germline ends. The CDR3 has 14 amino acids. CDR3 region: CASSLSAGTDTQYF. The CDR3 DNA follows: TGTGCCAGCAGCTTGAGTGCCGGGACAGATACGCAGTATTTT.

The rearrangement joins TRBV6-5 to TRBJ1-1, with D possibly matching TRBD1 (5 bases). Germline CDR1 MNHEY, CDR2 SVGAGI. V dropped 6 bases and J dropped 3 bases, with 17 bases sitting between them. This CDR3 is built from 15 residues. CDR3: CASRAERQSYTEAFF. In DNA, the CDR3 is TGTGCCAGCAGAGCCGAGAGACAGTCTTACACTGAAGCTTTCTTT.

The chain is built from TRBV3-1 (or the pseudogene TRBV3-2) and TRBJ2-2, with 7 bases that match TRBD1. The CDR3 is made up of 16 amino acids. The germline V gene encodes CDR1 LGHDT and CDR2 YNNKEL (reference sequence). Germline trimming cut 4 bases from V and 5 bases from J; bases unmatched to any gene: 10. The CDR3 protein is CASSLLGGRGTGELFF. The CDR3 nucleotides read TGTGCCAGCAGCCTCTTAGGCGGCAGGGGGACCGGGGAGCTGTTTTTT.

The chain carries TRBV24-1 and TRBJ2-7; 7 bases map to TRBD1. Germline V lookup: CDR1 KGHDR, CDR2 SFDVKD. The CDR3 extends over 14 amino acids. With 7 bases clipped from V and 2 bases from J, the junction kept 7 bases outside the gene matches. The CDR3, as DNA: TGTGCCACCAGCGCGACAGGGAATACCTACGAGCAGTACTTC. Protein: CATSATGNTYEQYF.

This chain joins TRBV27 and TRBJ1-1; the match to TRBD1 covers 7 bases. The junction had 8 bases not matched to a gene; V was cut back by 10 bases and J by 6 bases. CDR3 length: 12 residues. Per the germline V gene, CDR1 is MNHEY and CDR2 is SMNVEV (reference sequence). The CDR3 spells CATTTGTAEAFF. In DNA, the CDR3 is TGTGCCACAACGACAGGGACGGCTGAAGCTTTCTTT.

The rearrangement links TRBV3-1 (or the pseudogene TRBV3-2) to TRBJ2-7, with TRBD1 identical over 9 bases. The V segment lost 2 bases and the J segment 4 bases; nucleotides outside the gene matches: 12. From germline, CDR1 is LGHDT and CDR2 YNNKEL (reference sequence). The CDR3 consists of 17 residues. In DNA, the CDR3 is TGTGCCAGCAGCCAATCCTGGCGGGACAGGGAGAAATACGAGCAGTACTTC. Its protein product is CASSQSWRDREKYEQYF.

The CDR3 DNA reads as TGTGCCACCAGCGGGACAGGGTGGGAGACCCAGTACTTC. Its protein is CATSGTGWETQYF. The rearrangement joins TRBV15 to TRBJ2-5; TRBD1 matches at 9 bases. The CDR3 is 13 residues long. Germline V gives CDR1 LNHNV, CDR2 YYDKDF (reference sequence). V was clipped by 5 bases and J by 5 bases; unmatched bases: 3.

The chain has TRBV6-1 and TRBJ1-4, with D perhaps TRBD1 (6 bases). Per germline, CDR1 MNHNS and CDR2 SASEGT. Trimming took off 1 base at V and 10 bases at J, with 13 bases between the two ends. CDR3 length equals 14 residues. DNA for the CDR3: TGTGCCAGCAGTGAAGGGGGGCCACGGGGAAAACTGTTTTTT. This translates into CASSEGGPRGKLFF.

V is TRBV28 and J is TRBJ2-3, with 8 bases that match TRBD1. The CDR3 runs to 15 residues. J gave up 1 base and V 4 bases, and 4 bases lay outside the gene matches. CDR1 and CDR2 from the germline V gene are MDHEN and SYDVKM. CDR3 loop: CASSSRGRGTDTQYF. The CDR3, as DNA: TGTGCCAGCAGTTCCAGGGGGCGCGGCACAGATACGCAGTATTTT. Based on the CDR3 plus reference TRBV28 and TRBJ2-3, the full variable domain is DVKVTQSSRYLVKRTGEKVFLECVQDMDHENMFWYRQDPGLGLRLIYFSYDVKMKEKGDIPEGYSVSREKKERFSLILESASTNQTSMYLCASSSRGRGTDTQYFGPGTRLTVL.

The chain combines TRBV6-2 or TRBV6-3 with TRBJ1-1; 8 nucleotides align to TRBD1. The trim removed 5 bases at V and 7 bases at J, leaving 3 bases unmatched. This CDR3 contains 12 residues. Germline-derived CDR1 and CDR2 are MNHEY and SVGEGT. The CDR3 loop is CASSTGGVEAFF. CDR3 bases: TGTGCCAGCAGTACAGGGGGGGTTGAAGCTTTCTTT.

The rearrangement links TRBV27 to TRBJ2-7; D unresolved. From germline, CDR1 is MNHEY and CDR2 SMNVEV (reference sequence). V shed 1 base and J shed 0 bases, with 7 bases lying between them. The length of the CDR3 is 14 residues. In DNA form, the CDR3 reads TGTGCCAGCAGTTTATGGTCGAGCTCCTACGAGCAGTACTTC. Encoded protein: CASSLWSSSYEQYF.

The rearrangement joins TRBV5-4 to TRBJ2-5; no reliable D call. This CDR3 comprises 13 residues. V shed 0 bases and J shed 1 base, with 4 bases lying between them. Germline V CDR1 and CDR2: SGHNT, YYREEE (reference sequence). The CDR3 bases are TGTGCCAGCAGCTTGGCCAGCCAAGAGACCCAGTACTTC. It specifies CASSLASQETQYF.

The chain combines TRBV3-1 (or the pseudogene TRBV3-2) with TRBJ2-1, with D unresolved. The CDR3 covers 15 residues. Germline lookup yields CDR1 LGHDT and CDR2 YNNKEL (reference sequence). V was pared by 0 bases and J by 0 bases, with 6 bases between. CDR3 in amino acids: CASSQDTVSYNEQFF. The CDR3 DNA reads as TGTGCCAGCAGCCAAGACACAGTCTCCTACAATGAGCAGTTCTTC.

The V gene is TRBV6-5, the J gene TRBJ1-1, with TRBD1 identical over 7 bases. Germline CDR1 reads MNHEY; CDR2 reads SVGAGI. The CDR3 has 13 residues. After removal of 6 bases from V and 5 bases from J, the junction contained 6 bases not matched to a gene. The CDR3 here is CASSLQGYTEAFF. The CDR3 DNA reads as TGTGCCAGCAGCTTACAGGGGTATACTGAAGCTTTCTTT.

The chain links TRBV5-1 to TRBJ2-5; 10 bases fit TRBD2. Germline CDR1 reads SGHRS; CDR2 reads YFSETQ. The CDR3 covers 17 residues. J lost 4 bases, V lost 0 bases, and 9 bases had no gene match. The CDR3 DNA reads TGCGCCAGCAGCTTGGCTGGTAGCGGGAGGATCGGAGAGACCCAGTACTTC. Translated: CASSLAGSGRIGETQYF.

This chain links TRBV3-1 (or the pseudogene TRBV3-2) with TRBJ2-7; the match to TRBD2 covers 13 bases. CDR3 length equals 15 residues. The J segment lost 4 bases and the V segment lost 4 bases, leaving 4 bases of the junction unmatched. From germline, CDR1 is LGHDT and CDR2 YNNKEL (reference sequence). The CDR3 bases are TGTGCCAGCAGCCTACTAGCGGGAGGGCCTTACGAGCAGTACTTC. It is translated as CASSLLAGGPYEQYF.

This clone has just a few counts. The V and J genes are TRBV6-4 and TRBJ1-5; TRBD1 is a possible D gene (6 bases). The CDR3 sequence is 12 residues long. Germline V gives CDR1 MRHNA, CDR2 SNTAGT. Trimming pared 10 bases from V and 6 bases from J, leaving 13 bases between. CDR3 coding DNA: TGTGCCATGCGGGGGCCAAGTCAGCCCCAGCATTTT. It is translated as CAMRGPSQPQHF.

The chain has TRBV7-2 and TRBJ2-3, with a possible D match to TRBD2 (6 bases). The CDR3 runs 17 residues. V dropped 3 bases and J dropped 0 bases, with 16 bases sitting between them. The germline gives CDR1 SGHTA, CDR2 FQGNSA. In nucleotides, the CDR3 is TGTGCCAGCAGCTTCCCTTATAGCGGATCTAGCACAGATACGCAGTATTTT. Translating it yields CASSFPYSGSSTDTQYF.

The chain links TRBV7-8 to TRBJ1-1; 9 nucleotides align to TRBD1. Per germline, CDR1 SGHVS and CDR2 FQNEAQ. The V gene end was trimmed by 0 bases and the J gene end by 1 base; junction bases not matched to a gene: 3. CDR3 length: 16 residues. The CDR3 nucleotides are TGTGCCAGCAGCTTAGCGCCGGGACAGGGGAACACTGAAGCTTTCTTT. This gives the protein CASSLAPGQGNTEAFF.

The rearrangement links TRBV19 to TRBJ2-3, with D tentatively TRBD2 (6 bases). Between the trimmed V and J ends, which lost 7 bases and 1 base, there was a span of 33 bases. The CDR3 loop spans 21 amino acids. From germline, CDR1 is LNHDA and CDR2 SQIVND (reference sequence). CDR3 sequence reads: CASTGPAEWGGGNKGTDTQYF. CDR3 in DNA: TGTGCCAGTACTGGACCGGCTGAATGGGGTGGGGGGAATAAGGGCACAGATACGCAGTATTTT.

The chain uses TRBV5-1 and TRBJ1-2; 7 nucleotides line up with TRBD1. The germline CDR1 and CDR2 sequences are SGHRS and YFSETQ. This CDR3 comprises 17 residues. V shed 4 bases and J 8 bases; nucleotides not matched to a gene: 20. CDR3 in DNA: TGCGCCAGCAGCCAAAAAAGAATGGACAAGGGGGCGCGAGGCTACACCTTC. This codes for CASSQKRMDKGARGYTF.

Here the CDR3 reads CASSQVQRPSYNEQFF. The CDR3 DNA reads TGTGCCAGCAGCCAAGTTCAGCGCCCTTCCTACAATGAGCAGTTCTTC. The rearrangement links TRBV14 to TRBJ2-1; D gene uncertain. CDR1 is SGHDN, CDR2 FVKESK, per germline. V was cut by 1 base and J by 1 base, with 11 bases left in between. This CDR3 is 16 amino acids long.

This chain links TRBV29-1 with TRBJ2-3; 8 nucleotides match TRBD1. CDR1 is SQVTM and CDR2 is ANQGSEA in the germline V gene. The CDR3 extends over 12 amino acids. Unmatched junction bases numbered 4, after V lost 6 bases and J lost 5 bases. The CDR3 is CSVVQGGDTQYF. CDR3 nucleotide sequence: TGCAGCGTAGTACAGGGGGGAGATACGCAGTATTTT.